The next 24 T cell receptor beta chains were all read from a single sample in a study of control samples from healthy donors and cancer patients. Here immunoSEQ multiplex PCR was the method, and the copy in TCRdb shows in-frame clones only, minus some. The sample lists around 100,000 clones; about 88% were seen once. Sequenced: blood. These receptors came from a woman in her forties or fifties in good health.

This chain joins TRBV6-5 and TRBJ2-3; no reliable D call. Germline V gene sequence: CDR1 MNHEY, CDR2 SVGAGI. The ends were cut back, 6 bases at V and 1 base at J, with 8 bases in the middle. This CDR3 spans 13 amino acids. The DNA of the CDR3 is TGTGCCAGCAGGGCACCGGGCACAGATACGCAGTATTTT. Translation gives CASRAPGTDTQYF.

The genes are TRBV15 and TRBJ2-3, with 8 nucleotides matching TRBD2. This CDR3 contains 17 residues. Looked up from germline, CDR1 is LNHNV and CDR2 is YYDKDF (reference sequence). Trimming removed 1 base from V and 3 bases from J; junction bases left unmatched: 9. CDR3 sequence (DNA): TGTGCCACCAGCAGAGGAGGCACTAGCGGTTATACAGATACGCAGTATTTT. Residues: CATSRGGTSGYTDTQYF.

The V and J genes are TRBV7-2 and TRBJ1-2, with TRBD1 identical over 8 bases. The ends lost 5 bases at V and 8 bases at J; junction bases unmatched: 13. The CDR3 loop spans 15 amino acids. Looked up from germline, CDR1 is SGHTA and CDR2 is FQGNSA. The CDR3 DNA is TGTGCCAGCAGCCCGGAGACAGGGGTATCGTCCGGCTACACCTTC. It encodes CASSPETGVSSGYTF. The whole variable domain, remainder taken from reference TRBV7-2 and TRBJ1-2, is GAGVSQSPSNKVTEKGKDVELRCDPISGHTALYWYRQSLGQGLEFLIYFQGNSAPDKSGLPSDRFSAERTGGSVSTLTIQRTQQEDSAVYLCASSPETGVSSGYTFGSGTRLTVV.

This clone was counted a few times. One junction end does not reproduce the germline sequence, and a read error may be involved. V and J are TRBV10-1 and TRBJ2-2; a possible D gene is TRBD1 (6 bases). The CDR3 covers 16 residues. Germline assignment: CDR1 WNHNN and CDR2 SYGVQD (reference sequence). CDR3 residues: CAGRIHRAVVAGELFF. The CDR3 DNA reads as TGCGCCGGCAGAATACACAGGGCGGTGGTGGCCGGGGAGCTGTTTTTT.

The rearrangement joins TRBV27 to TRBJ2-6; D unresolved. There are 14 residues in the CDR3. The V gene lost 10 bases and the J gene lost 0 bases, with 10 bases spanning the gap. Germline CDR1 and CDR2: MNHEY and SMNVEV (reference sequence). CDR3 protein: CAIGKHSGANVLTF. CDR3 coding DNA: TGTGCCATCGGAAAGCACTCTGGGGCCAACGTCCTGACTTTC. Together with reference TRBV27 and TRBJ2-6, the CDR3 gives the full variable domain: EAQVTQNPRYLITVTGKKLTVTCSQNMNHEYMSWYRQDPGLGLRQIYYSMNVEVTDKGDVPEGYKVSRKEKRNFPLILESPSPNQTSLYFCAIGKHSGANVLTFGAGSRLTVL.

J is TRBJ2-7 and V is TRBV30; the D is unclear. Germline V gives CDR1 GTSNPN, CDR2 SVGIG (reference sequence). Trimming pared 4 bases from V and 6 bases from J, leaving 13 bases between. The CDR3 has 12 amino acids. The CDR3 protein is CAWIPRSGEQYF. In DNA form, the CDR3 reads TGTGCCTGGATACCCAGATCAGGCGAGCAGTACTTC.

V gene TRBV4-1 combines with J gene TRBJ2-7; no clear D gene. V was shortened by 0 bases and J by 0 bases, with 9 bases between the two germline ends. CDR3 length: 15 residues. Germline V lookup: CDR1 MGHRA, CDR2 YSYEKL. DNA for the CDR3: TGCGCCAGCAGCCAAGAATGGCCGGGCTCCTACGAGCAGTACGTC. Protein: CASSQEWPGSYEQYV.

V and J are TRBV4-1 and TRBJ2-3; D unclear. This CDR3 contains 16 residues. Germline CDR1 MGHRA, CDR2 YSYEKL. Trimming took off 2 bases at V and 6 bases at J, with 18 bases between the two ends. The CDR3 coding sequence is TGCGCCAGCAGCCAACCCAGGTCCCTAAATGGCGATACGCAGTATTTT. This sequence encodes CASSQPRSLNGDTQYF.

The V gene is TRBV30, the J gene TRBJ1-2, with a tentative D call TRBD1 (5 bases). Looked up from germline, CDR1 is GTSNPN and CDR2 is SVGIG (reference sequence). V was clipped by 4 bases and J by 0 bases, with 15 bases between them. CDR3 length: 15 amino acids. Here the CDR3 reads CAWTWGGSSNYGYTF. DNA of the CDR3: TGTGCCTGGACCTGGGGGGGGTCCTCTAACTATGGCTACACCTTC.

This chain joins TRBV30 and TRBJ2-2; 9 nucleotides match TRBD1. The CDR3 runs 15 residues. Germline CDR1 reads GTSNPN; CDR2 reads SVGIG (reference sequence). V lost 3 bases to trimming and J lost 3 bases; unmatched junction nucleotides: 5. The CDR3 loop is CAWRRQGGDTGELFF. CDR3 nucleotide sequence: TGTGCCTGGAGACGACAGGGGGGAGACACCGGGGAGCTGTTTTTT.

The CDR3 spells CASSLTSQSKNIQYF. CDR3 nucleotide sequence: TGTGCCAGCAGCTTAACGTCACAGTCCAAAAACATTCAGTACTTC. The chain has TRBV7-3 and TRBJ2-4; D unresolved. The CDR3 has 15 residues. CDR1 SGHTA and CDR2 FQGTGA come from the germline V gene. Trimming took 0 bases from V and 2 from J, leaving 8 bases between them. The variable domain in full, with the rest retrieved from reference TRBV7-3 and TRBJ2-4, is GAGVSQTPSNKVTEKGKYVELRCDPISGHTALYWYRQSLGQGPEFLIYFQGTGAADDSGLPNDRFFAVRPEGSVSTLKIQRTERGDSAVYLCASSLTSQSKNIQYFGAGTRLSVL.

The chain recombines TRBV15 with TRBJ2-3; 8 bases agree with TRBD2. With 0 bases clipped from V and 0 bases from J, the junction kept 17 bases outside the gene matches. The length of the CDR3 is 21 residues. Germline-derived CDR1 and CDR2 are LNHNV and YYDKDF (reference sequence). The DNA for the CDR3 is TGTGCCACCAGCAGAGATCCCCAGCCCGGGAGGGATACCCGTAGCACAGATACGCAGTATTTT. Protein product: CATSRDPQPGRDTRSTDTQYF.

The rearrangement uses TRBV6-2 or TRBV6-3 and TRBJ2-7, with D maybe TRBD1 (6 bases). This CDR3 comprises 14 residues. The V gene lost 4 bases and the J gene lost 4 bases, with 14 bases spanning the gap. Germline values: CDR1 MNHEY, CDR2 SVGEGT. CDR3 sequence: CASSFIGQPYEQYV. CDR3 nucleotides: TGTGCCAGCAGTTTCATCGGACAGCCATACGAGCAGTACGTC.

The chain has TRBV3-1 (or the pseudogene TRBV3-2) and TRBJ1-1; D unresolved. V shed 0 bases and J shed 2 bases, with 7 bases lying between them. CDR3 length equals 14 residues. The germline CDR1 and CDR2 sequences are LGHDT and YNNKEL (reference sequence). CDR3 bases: TGTGCCAGCAGCCAAGATTTGGTCAACACTGAAGCTTTCTTT. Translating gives CASSQDLVNTEAFF.

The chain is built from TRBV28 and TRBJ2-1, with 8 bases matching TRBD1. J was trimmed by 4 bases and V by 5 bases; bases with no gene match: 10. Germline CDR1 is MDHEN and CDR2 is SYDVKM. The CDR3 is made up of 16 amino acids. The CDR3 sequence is CASSQSGTGYYNEQFF. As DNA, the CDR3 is TGTGCCAGCAGTCAATCCGGGACAGGATATTACAATGAGCAGTTCTTC.

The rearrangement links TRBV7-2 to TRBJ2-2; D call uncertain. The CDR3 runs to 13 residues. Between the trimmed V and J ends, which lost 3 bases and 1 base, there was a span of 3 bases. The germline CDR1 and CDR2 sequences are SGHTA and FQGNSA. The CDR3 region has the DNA TGTGCCAGCAGCTTTGGGAACACCGGGGAGCTGTTTTTT. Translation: CASSFGNTGELFF. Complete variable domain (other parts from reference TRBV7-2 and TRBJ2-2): GAGVSQSPSNKVTEKGKDVELRCDPISGHTALYWYRQSLGQGLEFLIYFQGNSAPDKSGLPSDRFSAERTGGSVSTLTIQRTQQEDSAVYLCASSFGNTGELFFGEGSRLTVL.

The CDR3: CASSPQGARAEAFF. In DNA form, the CDR3 reads TGTGCCAGCTCACCACAGGGGGCTAGGGCTGAAGCTTTCTTT. This chain links TRBV18 with TRBJ1-1; the match to TRBD1 covers 7 bases. V trimming: 1 base; J trimming: 6 bases; junction bases outside the gene matches: 5. Germline V gene lookup returns CDR1 KGHSH and CDR2 LQKENI. The CDR3 is made up of 14 amino acids. Full variable domain (remainder filled in from reference TRBV18 and TRBJ1-1): NAGVMQNPRHLVRRRGQEARLRCSPMKGHSHVYWYRQLPEEGLKFMVYLQKENIIDESGMPKERFSAEFPKEGPSILRIQQVVRGDSAAYFCASSPQGARAEAFFGQGTRLTVV.

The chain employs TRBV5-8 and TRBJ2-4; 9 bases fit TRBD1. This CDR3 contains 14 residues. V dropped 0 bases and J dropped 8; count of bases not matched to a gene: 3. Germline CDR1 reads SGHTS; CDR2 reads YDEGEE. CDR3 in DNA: TGTGCCAGCAGCTTGGAGGGGGACAGGGACATTCAGTACTTC. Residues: CASSLEGDRDIQYF.

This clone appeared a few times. The CDR3 region is CAWSVAAGGNTIYF. In DNA, the CDR3 is TGTGCCTGGAGTGTAGCGGCGGGGGGAAACACCATATATTTT. V and J are TRBV30 and TRBJ1-3; D is uncertain. This CDR3 contains 14 residues. Germline lookup yields CDR1 GTSNPN and CDR2 SVGIG (reference sequence). Trimming took off 0 bases at V and 4 bases at J, with 10 bases between the two ends. Together with reference TRBV30 and TRBJ1-3, the CDR3 gives the full variable domain: SQTIHQWPATLVQPVGSPLSLECTVEGTSNPNLYWYRQAAGRGLQLLFYSVGIGQISSEVPQNLSASRPQDRQFILSSKKLLLSDSGFYLCAWSVAAGGNTIYFGEGSWLTVV.

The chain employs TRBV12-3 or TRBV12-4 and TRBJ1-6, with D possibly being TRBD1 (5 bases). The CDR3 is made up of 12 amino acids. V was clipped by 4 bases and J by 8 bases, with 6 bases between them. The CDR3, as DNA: TGTGCCAGCAGTTCAGGGTATTCACCCCTCCACTTT. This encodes CASSSGYSPLHF.

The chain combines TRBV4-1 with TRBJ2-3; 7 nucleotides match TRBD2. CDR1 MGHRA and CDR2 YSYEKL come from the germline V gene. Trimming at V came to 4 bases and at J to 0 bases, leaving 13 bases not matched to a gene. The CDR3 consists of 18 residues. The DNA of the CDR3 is TGCGCCAGCAGCCGGGGACTAACAGGCACCACTAGCACAGATACGCAGTATTTT. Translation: CASSRGLTGTTSTDTQYF.

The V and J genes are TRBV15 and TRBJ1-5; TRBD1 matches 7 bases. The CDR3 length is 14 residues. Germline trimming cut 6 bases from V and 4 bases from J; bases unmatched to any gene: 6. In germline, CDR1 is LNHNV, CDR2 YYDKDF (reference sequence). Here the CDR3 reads CATSLTTGNQPQHF. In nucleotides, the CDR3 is TGTGCCACCAGTCTAACGACAGGGAATCAGCCCCAGCATTTT.

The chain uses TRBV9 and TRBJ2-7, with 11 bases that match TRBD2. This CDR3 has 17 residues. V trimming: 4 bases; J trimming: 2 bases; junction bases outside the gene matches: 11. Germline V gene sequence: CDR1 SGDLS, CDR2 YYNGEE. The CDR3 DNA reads TGTGCCAGCAGCCCCCCGTCCGGGACTAGCGGAACCTACGAGCAGTACGTC. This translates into CASSPPSGTSGTYEQYV.

The CDR3 DNA reads as TGTGCCAGCAGTGACGGCAGTACTAACTATGGCTACACCTTC. This encodes CASSDGSTNYGYTF. This sequence joins TRBV6-4 and TRBJ1-2; D is unclear. Trimming left V 2 bases short and J 0 bases short, with 7 bases between. The CDR3 length is 14 residues. Germline V lookup: CDR1 MRHNA, CDR2 SNTAGT.